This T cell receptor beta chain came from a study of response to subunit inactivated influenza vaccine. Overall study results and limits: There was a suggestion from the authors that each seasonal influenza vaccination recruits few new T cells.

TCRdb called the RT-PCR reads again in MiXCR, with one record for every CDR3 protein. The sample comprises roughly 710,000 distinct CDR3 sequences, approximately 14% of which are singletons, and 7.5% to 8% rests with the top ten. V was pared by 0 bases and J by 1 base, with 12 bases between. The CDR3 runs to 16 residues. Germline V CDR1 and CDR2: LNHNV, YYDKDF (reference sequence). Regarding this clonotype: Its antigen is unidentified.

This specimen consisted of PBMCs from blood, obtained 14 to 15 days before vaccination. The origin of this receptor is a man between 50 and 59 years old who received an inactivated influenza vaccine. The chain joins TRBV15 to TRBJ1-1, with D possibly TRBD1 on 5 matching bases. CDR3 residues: CATSRDQGGWNTEAFF. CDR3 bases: TGTGCCACCAGCAGAGATCAGGGTGGATGGAACACTGAAGCTTTCTTT.